The T cell receptor (beta chain) described here comes from a study of control samples from healthy donors and cancer patients. TCRdb's table, derived via immunoSEQ multiplex PCR, lists solely in-frame clones and lacks some. The sample features about 190,000 clones, with less than 2.5% in its top ten. The germline V and J ends were trimmed by 8 bases and 1 base, with 11 bases remaining between them. CDR1 and CDR2 from the germline V gene are MNHEY and SMNVEV (reference sequence). CDR3 length: 13 residues. The rearrangement links TRBV27 to TRBJ1-1, with D unresolved. The receptor was isolated from a woman in her twenties or thirties in good health. The sample comprised blood. The CDR3 nucleotides are TGTGCCAGCTACGGACGGCCGAACACTGAAGCTTTCTTT. This encodes CASYGRPNTEAFF.